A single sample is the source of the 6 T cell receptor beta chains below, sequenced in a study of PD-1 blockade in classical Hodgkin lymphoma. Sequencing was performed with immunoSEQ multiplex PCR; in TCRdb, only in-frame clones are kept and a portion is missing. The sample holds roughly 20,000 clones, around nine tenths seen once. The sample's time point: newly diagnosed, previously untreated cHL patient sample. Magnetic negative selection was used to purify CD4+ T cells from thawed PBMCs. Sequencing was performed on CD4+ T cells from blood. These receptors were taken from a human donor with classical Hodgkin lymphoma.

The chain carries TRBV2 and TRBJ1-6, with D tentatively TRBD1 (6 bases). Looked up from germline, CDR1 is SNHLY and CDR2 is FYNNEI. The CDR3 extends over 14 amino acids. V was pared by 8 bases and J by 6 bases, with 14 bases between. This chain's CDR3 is CASAGTRVNSPLHF. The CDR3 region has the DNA TGTGCCAGCGCCGGGACACGGGTTAATTCACCCCTCCACTTT.

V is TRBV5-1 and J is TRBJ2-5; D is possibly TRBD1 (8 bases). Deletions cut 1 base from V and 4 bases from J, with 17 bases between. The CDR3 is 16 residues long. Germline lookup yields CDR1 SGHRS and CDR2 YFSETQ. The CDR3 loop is CASSLLATGGAETQYF. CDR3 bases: TGCGCCAGCAGCTTGTTGGCCACAGGGGGGGCAGAGACCCAGTACTTC.

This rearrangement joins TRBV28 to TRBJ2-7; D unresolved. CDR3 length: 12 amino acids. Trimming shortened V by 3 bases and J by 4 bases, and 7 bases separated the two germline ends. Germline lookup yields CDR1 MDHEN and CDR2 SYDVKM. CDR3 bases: TGTGCCAGCAGTTTCCAACATTACGAGCAGTACTTC. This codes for CASSFQHYEQYF.

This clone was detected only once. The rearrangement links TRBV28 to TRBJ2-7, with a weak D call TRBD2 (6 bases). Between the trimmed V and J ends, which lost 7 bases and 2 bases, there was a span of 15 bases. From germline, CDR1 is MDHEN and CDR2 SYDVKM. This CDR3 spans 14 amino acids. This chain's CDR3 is CASTLGRTTYEQYF. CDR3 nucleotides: TGTGCCAGCACCTTGGGGAGGACTACCTACGAGCAGTACTTC.

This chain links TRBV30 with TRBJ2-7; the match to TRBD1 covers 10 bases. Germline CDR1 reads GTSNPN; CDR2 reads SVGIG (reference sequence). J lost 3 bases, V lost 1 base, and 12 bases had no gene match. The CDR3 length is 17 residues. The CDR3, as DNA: TGTGCCTGGAGTGCAGCCAGAATCCGGGACAGGGGCTACGAGCAGTACTTC. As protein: CAWSAARIRDRGYEQYF.

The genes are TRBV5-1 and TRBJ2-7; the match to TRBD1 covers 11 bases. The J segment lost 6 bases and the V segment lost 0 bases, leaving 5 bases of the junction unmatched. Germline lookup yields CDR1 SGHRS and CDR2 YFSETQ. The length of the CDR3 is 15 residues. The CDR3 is CASSLVGTGGGEQYF. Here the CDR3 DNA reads TGCGCCAGCAGCTTGGTTGGGACAGGGGGTGGCGAGCAGTACTTC.